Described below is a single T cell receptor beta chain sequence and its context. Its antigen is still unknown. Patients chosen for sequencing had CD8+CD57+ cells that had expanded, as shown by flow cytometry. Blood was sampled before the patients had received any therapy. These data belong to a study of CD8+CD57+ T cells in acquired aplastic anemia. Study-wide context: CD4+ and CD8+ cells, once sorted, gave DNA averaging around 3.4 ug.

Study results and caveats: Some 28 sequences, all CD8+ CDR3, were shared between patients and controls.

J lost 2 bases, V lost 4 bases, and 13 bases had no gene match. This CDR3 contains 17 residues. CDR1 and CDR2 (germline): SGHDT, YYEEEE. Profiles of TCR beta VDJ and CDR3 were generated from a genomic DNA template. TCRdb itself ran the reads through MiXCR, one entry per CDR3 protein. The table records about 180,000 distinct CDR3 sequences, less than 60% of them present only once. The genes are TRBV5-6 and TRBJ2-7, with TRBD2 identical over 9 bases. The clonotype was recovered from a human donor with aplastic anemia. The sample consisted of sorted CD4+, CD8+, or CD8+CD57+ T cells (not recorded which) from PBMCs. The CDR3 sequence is CASSPGLAGNKAYEQYF. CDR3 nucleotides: TGTGCCAGCAGCCCGGGGCTAGCGGGGAATAAGGCCTACGAGCAGTACTTC.